This record looks at one TCR beta chain sequence and its context. Clones were read by immunoSEQ multiplex PCR, and TCRdb kept only the in-frame ones, dropping some. This sample has 80,000 to 100,000 clones, with roughly 88% found just once. This sample was included in a study of T cell responses to AZD1222 COVID-19 vaccine. Unmatched junction bases numbered 6, after V lost 7 bases and J lost 3 bases. This CDR3 contains 14 residues. Germline CDR1 and CDR2: SQVTM and ANQGSEA. The TCR originated in an adult in good health. This material consisted of peripheral blood, taken on day 0 of AZD1222 vaccination. The J gene is TRBJ1-4, the V gene TRBV29-1; 9 bases match TRBD1. In DNA form, the CDR3 reads TGCAGCGATCGCGACAGGGGGTCTAATGAAAAACTGTTTTTT. Protein: CSDRDRGSNEKLFF.